This TCR beta chain was documented in a study of CD8 T cells in ankylosing spondylitis. Study-wide points: Earlier authors reported some of these motif variants in reactive arthritis synovial fluid and blood. Blood of patients with ankylosing spondylitis appeared to be characterized by a TCR beta motif of fewer than 10 highly homologous variants.

Using its own MiXCR run on the 5' RACE reads, TCRdb lists one record per CDR3 protein. The repertoire consists of roughly 700,000 distinct CDR3 sequences, with under 20% occurring once and the leading ten covering around 19%. The ends lost 5 bases at V and 6 bases at J; junction bases unmatched: 5. This CDR3 comprises 14 residues. The germline V gene encodes CDR1 SGHRS and CDR2 YFSETQ. Details on this clonotype: Its antigen is undetermined.

The sequencing sample was made of blood, either unsorted or a sorted T cell fraction (not recorded which). The rearrangement joins TRBV5-1 to TRBJ2-7; 13 positions match TRBD2. The clonotype originates from a male donor with ankylosing spondylitis. The CDR3 sequence: CASRATSGGSEQYF. CDR3 coding DNA: TGCGCCAGCAGGGCGACTAGCGGGGGGAGCGAGCAGTACTTC.